This passage covers 9 T cell receptor beta chains from one sample sequenced in a study of regulatory T cells in long-lasting Graves disease. Arm-PCR of CDR3 regions and iRepertoire HTBI primers were used to build TCR beta libraries. TCRdb reanalysed the multiplex PCR reads using MiXCR and keeps one entry per CDR3 protein. The repertoire holds 350,000 to 500,000 distinct CDR3 sequences, with around 13% as singletons. The sample's time point: newly diagnosed GD, antithyroid drugs for less than 3 months. The TCR library was made from RNA that had been extracted from PBMCs in TRIzol. This same sample was also part of a study on T cells in Graves' hyperthyroidism and ophthalmopathy.

The input for sequencing was peripheral blood mononuclear cells (PBMCs), taken at new diagnosis, from a patient treated with antithyroid drugs. Receptors originate from a woman in her 50s with Graves disease.

Ten or more counts support this clonotype. V usage is TRBV20-1 and J usage is TRBJ2-7; D remains ambiguous. This CDR3 is built from 15 residues. V was cut by 1 base and J by 1 base, with 14 bases left in between. Germline loops: CDR1 DFQATT, CDR2 SNEGSKA (reference sequence). CDR3 residues: CSARGRRTLSYEQYF. The CDR3 region has the DNA TGCAGTGCTAGAGGTCGTCGGACCTTATCCTACGAGCAGTACTTC.

For this clonotype: A much bigger clone sits one base away, suggesting this may be a read error. The rearrangement links TRBV18 to TRBJ2-7; D may correspond to TRBD1 or TRBD2 (5 bases each). The CDR3 sequence is 15 residues long. The germline CDR1 and CDR2 sequences are KGHSH and LQKENI. V lost 4 bases to trimming and J lost 5 bases, with 18 bases between them. The DNA for the CDR3 is TGTGCCAGCTCACAAGGGACGTCCTTCGCCCACGAGCAGTACTTC. This translates into CASSQGTSFAHEQYF.

The chain employs TRBV19 and TRBJ1-1; 8 bases line up with TRBD1. The J segment lost 0 bases and the V segment lost 2 bases, leaving 8 bases of the junction unmatched. The CDR3 loop spans 17 amino acids. CDR1 is LNHDA, CDR2 SQIVND, per germline (reference sequence). CDR3 amino acids: CASSIPRGQVVNTEAFF. The CDR3 DNA sequence: TGTGCCAGTAGTATACCCAGGGGGCAGGTTGTGAACACTGAAGCTTTCTTT.

The rearrangement uses TRBV3-1 and TRBJ2-7, with a tentative D call TRBD2 (5 bases). V lost 0 bases and J lost 2, with 17 bases in between. CDR1 and CDR2 (germline): LGHDT, YNNKEL (reference sequence). This CDR3 spans 17 amino acids. The CDR3 is CASSQDGRGQTPYEQYF. In nucleotides, the CDR3 is TGTGCCAGCAGCCAAGATGGGAGAGGGCAGACCCCCTACGAGCAGTACTTC.

This clonotype occurred many times. The chain links TRBV2 to TRBJ1-1, with 7 bases fitting TRBD1. The CDR3 spans 14 residues. Looked up from germline, CDR1 is SNHLY and CDR2 is FYNNEI. The trim removed 5 bases at V and 0 bases at J, leaving 3 bases unmatched. As DNA, the CDR3 is TGTGCCAGCAGTAAGACAGGGATGAACACTGAAGCTTTCTTT. Translating it yields CASSKTGMNTEAFF. Drawing the rest from reference TRBV2 and TRBJ1-1, the complete variable domain is EPEVTQTPSHQVTQMGQEVILRCVPISNHLYFYWYRQILGQKVEFLVSFYNNEISEKSEIFDDQFSVERPDGSNFTLKIRSTKLEDSAMYFCASSKTGMNTEAFFGQGTRLTVV.

This clonotype was detected a few times. The chain employs TRBV13 and TRBJ1-6, with D hard to call. Germline V gene data show CDR1 as PRHDT and CDR2 as FYEKMQ (reference sequence). Trimming pared 0 bases from V and 11 bases from J, leaving 8 bases between. This CDR3 spans 13 amino acids. The CDR3 DNA reads TGTGCCAGCAGCTTAGGCCGGCCAGCACCCCTCCACTTT. Amino acid sequence: CASSLGRPAPLHF.

The rearrangement uses TRBV25-1 and TRBJ2-1; a weak D match, TRBD2 (5 bases). V lost 7 bases and J 3 bases, leaving 10 bases between the germline ends. Germline assignment: CDR1 MGHDK and CDR2 SYGVNS. This CDR3 has 13 residues. The CDR3, as DNA: TGTGCCAGCAAGAGGGCCCACTACAATGAGCAGTTCTTC. It codes for CASKRAHYNEQFF.

This clonotype was counted at least ten times. The V call is TRBV6-1, the J call TRBJ2-5; no reliable D call. V dropped 0 bases and J dropped 5 bases, with 10 bases sitting between them. The germline gives CDR1 MNHNS, CDR2 SASEGT. This CDR3 contains 14 residues. DNA of the CDR3: TGTGCCAGCAGTGAAGCTTGGGCAGTTGAGACCCAGTACTTC. This sequence encodes CASSEAWAVETQYF.

The chain couples TRBV5-6 to TRBJ2-1, with D maybe TRBD1 (6 bases). V was pared by 2 bases and J by 15 bases, with 24 bases between. Germline V CDR1 and CDR2: SGHDT, YYEEEE. CDR3 length equals 15 residues. The CDR3 is CASSLSPHRALRWFF. For the CDR3, the DNA is TGTGCCAGCAGCTTATCACCGCACAGGGCCCTCCGGTGGTTCTTC.